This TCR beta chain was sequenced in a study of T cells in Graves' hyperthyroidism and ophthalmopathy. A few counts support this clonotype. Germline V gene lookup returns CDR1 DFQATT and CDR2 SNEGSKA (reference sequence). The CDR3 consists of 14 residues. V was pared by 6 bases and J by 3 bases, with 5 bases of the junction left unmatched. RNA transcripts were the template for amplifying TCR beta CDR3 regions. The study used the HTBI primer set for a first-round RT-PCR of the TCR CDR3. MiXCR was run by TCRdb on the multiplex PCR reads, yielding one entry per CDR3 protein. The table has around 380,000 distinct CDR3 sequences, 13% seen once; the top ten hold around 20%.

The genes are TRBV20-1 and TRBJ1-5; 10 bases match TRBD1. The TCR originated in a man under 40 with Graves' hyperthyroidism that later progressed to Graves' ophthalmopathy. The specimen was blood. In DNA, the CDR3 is TGCAGTGCCCAGACAGGGGGCCCCAATCAGCCCCAGCATTTT. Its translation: CSAQTGGPNQPQHF.